This T cell receptor beta chain was sequenced for a study of OX40 agonist ivuxolimab in advanced cancers. Using immunoSEQ multiplex PCR, the repertoire was profiled, and TCRdb retains in-frame clones only, with some absent. The data contain around 50,000 clones, roughly 90% of them singletons. The CDR3 spans 14 residues. Trimming removed 4 bases from V and 4 bases from J, with 13 bases in between. The germline V gene has CDR1 SGHAT and CDR2 FQNNGV. This receptor was obtained from an adult with an advanced solid tumor such as melanoma, head and neck, liver or kidney cancer. The sample was CD4+ or CD8+ T cells sorted from blood, taken in a trial of the OX40 agonist ivuxolimab. The V and J genes are TRBV11-2 and TRBJ1-1; no definite D call. CDR3 sequence (DNA): TGTGCCAGCAGCTCCCCGAGGGAGGGCACTGAAGCTTTCTTT. Translated, it gives CASSSPREGTEAFF.